The 5 T cell receptor beta chains below were found in one sample sequenced in a study of cytomegalovirus exposure and HLA in healthy donors (dated by TCRdb to about 2017). Libraries were made using the immunoSEQ multiplex PCR assay. The multiplex PCR relied on a mix of 60 forward primers for TCR Vbeta segments and 13 reverse primers for TCR Jbeta segments. In its TCRdb copy, this immuneACCESS table keeps in-frame sequences only and misses some clones. Where compared with another copy, unresolved V genes explain less than half of these, and the others have no known cause. This sample holds approximately 100,000 clones; approximately 71% were observed only once. The ten most abundant clones make up roughly 2.5% of the sample. The source material was PBMCs. The origin of the receptors is a man aged 35-49 years in good health and CMV-seronegative.

The chain uses TRBV6-1 and TRBJ1-4, with 10 bases identical to TRBD1. Per germline, CDR1 MNHNS and CDR2 SASEGT. The CDR3 sequence is 13 residues long. J gave up 7 bases and V 6 bases, and 2 bases lay outside the gene matches. Here the CDR3 reads CASSRDRGEKLFF. In nucleotides, the CDR3 is TGTGCCAGCAGCCGGGACAGGGGTGAAAAACTGTTTTTT.

This clone was observed once. The chain is built from TRBV18 and TRBJ2-3; D perhaps matches TRBD1 (6 bases). Germline assignment: CDR1 KGHSH and CDR2 LQKENI. This CDR3 is built from 15 residues. V was cut by 5 bases and J by 2 bases, with 14 bases left in between. The CDR3 DNA sequence: TGTGCCAGCTCAAGCTCACAGGGCGACACAGATACGCAGTATTTT. It encodes CASSSSQGDTDTQYF.

The rearrangement uses TRBV6-1 and TRBJ2-1; 8 nucleotides match TRBD1. The germline V gene encodes CDR1 MNHNS and CDR2 SASEGT. The CDR3 covers 13 residues. The junction had 6 bases not matched to a gene; V was cut back by 6 bases and J by 8 bases. As DNA, the CDR3 is TGTGCCAGCAGGGAATCGACAGGGGATGAGCAGTTCTTC. Translation: CASRESTGDEQFF.

The V call is TRBV27, the J call TRBJ2-2; possible D gene TRBD2, 7 bases. The CDR3 contains 14 residues. Per the germline V gene, CDR1 is MNHEY and CDR2 is SMNVEV (reference sequence). V was cut by 6 bases and J by 5 bases, with 13 bases left in between. The CDR3 bases are TGTGCCAGCAGCACAGGGAGGGTGACCGGGGAGCTGTTTTTT. Residues: CASSTGRVTGELFF.

This clone has a single count. The chain recombines TRBV5-1 with TRBJ2-5; D uncertain. Germline V gene lookup returns CDR1 SGHRS and CDR2 YFSETQ. The V end lost 0 bases, the J end lost 2 bases, and 8 bases lay between the germline ends. The CDR3 sequence is 14 residues long. The DNA of the CDR3 is TGCGCCAGCAGCTTGGATGCCAGACAAGAGACCCAGTACTTC. Protein: CASSLDARQETQYF. The complete variable domain, with remaining parts taken from reference TRBV5-1 and TRBJ2-5, reads KAGVTQTPRYLIKTRGQQVTLSCSPISGHRSVSWYQQTPGQGLQFLFEYFSETQRNKGNFPGRFSGRQFSNSRSEMNVSTLELGDSALYLCASSLDARQETQYFGPGTRLLVL.